These T cell receptor beta chains were read from a single sample in a study of CXCR3-negative and CXCR3-positive naive CD8 T cells. Each CDR3 protein gets one entry in TCRdb, which reprocessed the 5' RACE reads and gives no DNA. Its clone listing holds some 120,000 distinct CDR3 sequences. The sequenced material came from naive CXCR3+ CD8+ T cells from blood. The receptors shown here come from a human donor in good health. Some clones in this sample may be carry-over from other donors' samples. The CDR3 runs from the conserved cysteine through the conserved F or W. Fields, in order: J gene, V gene, CDR3 protein.

J gene: TRBJ1-5
V gene: TRBV15
CDR3 protein: CATSSRSTSQPQHF

J gene: TRBJ2-1
V gene: TRBV7-3
CDR3 protein: CASSLKSIGDRGFDEQFF

J gene: TRBJ2-7
V gene: TRBV29-1
CDR3 protein: CSVAFRLLPYEQYF

J gene: TRBJ2-7
V gene: TRBV6-2/TRBV6-3
CDR3 protein: CASSYSGGGPYEQYF

J gene: TRBJ2-7
V gene: TRBV29-1
CDR3 protein: CSAGTGDYEQYF

J gene: TRBJ2-5
V gene: TRBV28
CDR3 protein: CASSWRGVVKTQYF

J gene: TRBJ1-5
V gene: TRBV5-1
CDR3 protein: CASSLRQIYSNQPQHF

J gene: TRBJ2-7
V gene: TRBV18
CDR3 protein: CASSPGSGGEQYF

J gene: TRBJ1-1
V gene: TRBV7-8
CDR3 protein: CACSLMKGHRDLWDLNTEAFF

J gene: TRBJ2-3
V gene: TRBV20-1
CDR3 protein: CSARTGWPDTQYF

J gene: TRBJ2-4
V gene: TRBV20-1
CDR3 protein: CSARVRQGAEAKNIQYF

J gene: TRBJ2-7
V gene: TRBV29-1
CDR3 protein: CSARTEAYEQYF

J gene: TRBJ1-1
V gene: TRBV9
CDR3 protein: CASSVESGIYTEAFF

J gene: TRBJ1-5
V gene: TRBV19
CDR3 protein: CASTLDLDPDQPQHF

J gene: TRBJ2-1
V gene: TRBV2
CDR3 protein: CASSWVTSGYNEQFF

J gene: TRBJ2-1
V gene: TRBV6-6
CDR3 protein: CASSLGRDEQFF